The clone carrying this TCR beta chain was seen repeatedly, ten times or more. What it binds is unknown. These data belong to a study of CD8+CD57+ T cells in acquired aplastic anemia. Study information: There were about 11 million reads, on average, for CD4+ cells from healthy donors. The study, taken as a whole, reports: More than 25 was the count of CD8+ CDR3 sequences that patients shared with controls. The study found no significant CD8+ Simpson's diversity difference between patients and controls.

Template material for TCR beta VDJ and CDR3 profiling consisted of genomic DNA. TCRdb itself ran the reads through MiXCR, one entry per CDR3 protein. The table shows 180,000 or so distinct CDR3 sequences, with 40% to 55% occurring only once. CDR3 length equals 13 residues. Germline V CDR1 and CDR2: SNHLY, FYNNEI. V was pared by 4 bases and J by 0 bases, with 6 bases between. The sample was sorted CD4+, CD8+, or CD8+CD57+ T cells (not recorded which) from PBMCs. V is TRBV2 and J is TRBJ1-1; D gene uncertain. This TCR was sampled from a human donor in good health. CDR3 region: CASSGHLNTEAFF. CDR3 DNA sequence: TGTGCCAGCAGTGGACATTTGAACACTGAAGCTTTCTTT.